Each of the 24 T cell receptor beta chains below was sequenced from the same sample in a study of T-cell reconstitution after alpha-beta-depleted transplantation in children. Preparation of the TCRbeta library was carried out with unique molecular identifiers. TCRdb re-analysed the PCR reads in MiXCR, keeping a single row per CDR3 protein. The data contain about 690,000 distinct CDR3 sequences, around a sixth of them singletons. This sample comprised PBMCs from the stem cell graft donor, obtained from the stem cell graft. Receptor source: a human donor who donated a stem cell graft to a child with acute myeloid leukemia.

The chain is built from TRBV7-3 and TRBJ2-3; a weak D match, TRBD2 (5 bases). Trimming left V 0 bases short and J 4 bases short, with 14 bases between. CDR1 is SGHTA, CDR2 FQGTGA, per germline. The CDR3 covers 16 residues. The DNA of the CDR3 is TGTGCCAGCAGCTTAACCTCGGGAATAGGCGCAGATACGCAGTATTTT. Encoded protein: CASSLTSGIGADTQYF.

This clonotype was seen ten or more times. The rearrangement uses TRBV20-1 and TRBJ2-3; D assignment may be TRBD1 or TRBD2 (5 bases each). Trimming removed 3 bases from V and 8 bases from J, with 6 bases in between. This CDR3 is 10 amino acids long. CDR1 is DFQATT and CDR2 is SNEGSKA in the germline V gene (reference sequence). The CDR3 DNA is TGCAGTGCTAGGAGGGGTACGCAGTATTTT. As protein: CSARRGTQYF.

V gene TRBV7-7 combines with J gene TRBJ2-2; 10 positions agree with TRBD2. Germline CDR1 SSHAT, CDR2 FNYEAQ (reference sequence). The CDR3 runs to 16 residues. V dropped 2 bases and J dropped 6; count of bases not matched to a gene: 6. CDR3 sequence reads: CASSLRALAGAGELFF. The DNA of the CDR3 is TGTGCCAGCAGCTTAAGGGCGCTAGCGGGGGCCGGGGAGCTGTTTTTT.

A note on this clonotype: A read error may be the cause here, since a much bigger clone is one base away. In nucleotides, the CDR3 is TGCGCCAGCAGCTTTAGCCTCCCGGAGGGGGAGACCCAGTACTTC. Its translation: CASSFSLPEGETQYF. This chain links TRBV5-1 with TRBJ2-5; maybe TRBD2 (6 bases). Germline lookup yields CDR1 SGHRS and CDR2 YFSETQ. Trimming removed 2 bases from V and 5 bases from J, with 16 bases in between. This CDR3 comprises 15 residues.

This clonotype was seen ten or more times. This chain uses TRBV20-1 with TRBJ1-5; D perhaps matches TRBD1 (5 bases). From germline, CDR1 is DFQATT and CDR2 SNEGSKA (reference sequence). V lost 2 bases and J 6 bases, leaving 11 bases between the germline ends. The CDR3 is 13 residues long. The CDR3 loop is CSARLGRLQPQHF. In DNA, the CDR3 is TGCAGTGCTAGATTGGGACGCCTTCAGCCCCAGCATTTT.

This clonotype has ten or more counts. The chain links TRBV20-1 to TRBJ2-1, with TRBD1 matching over 9 bases. Looked up from germline, CDR1 is DFQATT and CDR2 is SNEGSKA (reference sequence). The CDR3 extends over 14 amino acids. With 4 bases clipped from V and 7 bases from J, the junction kept 8 bases outside the gene matches. Here the CDR3 reads CSAIQGQGGNEQFF. CDR3 DNA: TGCAGTGCTATTCAGGGACAGGGAGGAAATGAGCAGTTCTTC.

The chain couples TRBV20-1 to TRBJ2-1; the D gene is possibly TRBD1 (5 bases). This CDR3 has 15 residues. V was pared by 5 bases and J by 0 bases, with 14 bases between. CDR1 DFQATT and CDR2 SNEGSKA come from the germline V gene (reference sequence). The CDR3 here is CSAASSGSSYNEQFF. For the CDR3, the DNA is TGCAGTGCTGCCTCCTCAGGGTCCTCCTACAATGAGCAGTTCTTC.

The V gene is TRBV7-2, the J gene TRBJ2-1; D unresolved. CDR1 and CDR2 (germline): SGHTA, FQGNSA. Trimming pared 1 base from V and 11 bases from J, leaving 6 bases between. This CDR3 is built from 11 residues. The CDR3 coding sequence is TGTGCCAGCAGCTTAGGGCGGAAGCAGTTCTTC. Encoded protein: CASSLGRKQFF.

The rearrangement uses TRBV14 and TRBJ2-1; possibly TRBD1 or TRBD2 for D (6 bases each). V was pared by 2 bases and J by 6 bases, with 14 bases between. CDR3 length: 15 residues. Per germline, CDR1 SGHDN and CDR2 FVKESK. The CDR3 sequence is CASSQRGGRVNEQFF. The DNA of the CDR3 is TGTGCCAGCAGCCAAAGAGGGGGGCGGGTCAATGAGCAGTTCTTC.

The sample holds a few counts of this clonotype. V and J are TRBV20-1 and TRBJ2-5, with unresolved D. Per germline, CDR1 DFQATT and CDR2 SNEGSKA (reference sequence). V lost 5 bases to trimming and J lost 1 base, with 11 bases between them. The CDR3 totals 13 residues. CDR3 nucleotides: TGCAGTGCTCCGACGGCGGCCCAAGAGACCCAGTACTTC. Its translation: CSAPTAAQETQYF.

This clonotype was recorded many times. The J gene is TRBJ2-7, the V gene TRBV29-1; D is perhaps TRBD1 or TRBD2 (6 bases each). The CDR3 contains 15 residues. Germline CDR1 reads SQVTM; CDR2 reads ANQGSEA. V was shortened by 7 bases and J by 0 bases, with 19 bases between the two germline ends. This CDR3 reads CSGRGDRSSSYEQYF. The CDR3 DNA sequence: TGCAGCGGGCGGGGAGACAGGAGCAGCTCCTACGAGCAGTACTTC.

This clonotype has at least ten counts. The V call is TRBV7-9, the J call TRBJ1-5; unclear D gene. V lost 2 bases to trimming and J lost 4 bases, with 6 bases between them. The CDR3 is made up of 13 amino acids. Germline-derived CDR1 and CDR2 are SEHNR and FQNEAQ (reference sequence). The CDR3 region is CASSLRRNQPQHF. As DNA, the CDR3 is TGTGCCAGCAGCTTAAGGAGGAATCAGCCCCAGCATTTT. The entire variable domain, with the rest obtained from reference TRBV7-9 and TRBJ1-5, is as follows: DTGVSQNPRHKITKRGQNVTFRCDPISEHNRLYWYRQTLGQGPEFLTYFQNEAQLEKSRLLSDRFSAERPKGSFSTLEIQRTEQGDSAMYLCASSLRRNQPQHFGDGTRLSIL.

This clonotype was picked up a small number of times. The V gene is TRBV4-2, the J gene TRBJ2-1, with 8 bases fitting TRBD2. Germline values: CDR1 LGHNA, CDR2 YNFKEQ. This CDR3 spans 19 amino acids. J was trimmed by 4 bases and V by 6 bases; bases with no gene match: 20. CDR3 region: CASSPPRRAGGPGYNEQFF. Written as DNA, the CDR3 is TGTGCCAGCAGTCCCCCTCGGCGGGCGGGGGGTCCGGGTTACAATGAGCAGTTCTTC.

This clonotype occurred many times. The rearrangement joins TRBV25-1 to TRBJ2-2, with D uncertain. This CDR3 has 12 amino acids. Per the germline V gene, CDR1 is MGHDK and CDR2 is SYGVNS. V lost 2 bases to trimming and J lost 7 bases, with 5 bases between them. The CDR3 DNA follows: TGTGCCAGCAGTGAAACGTACGGGGAGCTGTTTTTT. Its protein product is CASSETYGELFF.

The J gene is TRBJ2-7, the V gene TRBV2; D may correspond to TRBD1 or TRBD2 (5 bases each). There are 15 residues in the CDR3. With 8 bases removed from V and 2 bases from J, the gap between germline ends came to 19 bases. Per the germline V gene, CDR1 is SNHLY and CDR2 is FYNNEI. CDR3 sequence: CASVAAGTETYEQYF. The CDR3 DNA reads TGTGCCAGCGTTGCCGCCGGGACCGAGACCTACGAGCAGTACTTC. Based on the CDR3 plus reference TRBV2 and TRBJ2-7, the full variable domain is EPEVTQTPSHQVTQMGQEVILRCVPISNHLYFYWYRQILGQKVEFLVSFYNNEISEKSEIFDDQFSVERPDGSNFTLKIRSTKLEDSAMYFCASVAAGTETYEQYFGPGTRLTVT.

V gene TRBV2 combines with J gene TRBJ2-4, with TRBD1 as a possible D gene (5 bases). The CDR3 contains 16 residues. Germline lookup yields CDR1 SNHLY and CDR2 FYNNEI. V gave up 4 bases and J gave up 3 bases, with 16 bases separating them. The CDR3 DNA follows: TGTGCCAGCAGTGTCAGACAGCCGGTAGGCAAAAACATTCAGTACTTC. Translated: CASSVRQPVGKNIQYF.

The J gene is TRBJ2-7, the V gene TRBV12-3 or TRBV12-4; D is unclear. This CDR3 region has 12 residues. Between the trimmed V and J ends, which lost 4 bases and 6 bases, there was a span of 10 bases. In DNA form, the CDR3 reads TGTGCCAGCAGTTCAACAGTATCCGAGCAGTACTTC. This gives the protein CASSSTVSEQYF.

V usage is TRBV18 and J usage is TRBJ1-2; D may be TRBD1 (5 bases). The germline CDR1 and CDR2 sequences are KGHSH and LQKENI. The V end was cut by 5 bases, the J end by 6 bases, with 16 bases between. The CDR3 spans 14 residues. As DNA, the CDR3 is TGTGCCAGCTCATATATCAGGGAAGGGGATGGCTACACCTTC. It yields the protein CASSYIREGDGYTF. The variable domain in full, completed from reference TRBV18 and TRBJ1-2, reads NAGVMQNPRHLVRRRGQEARLRCSPMKGHSHVYWYRQLPEEGLKFMVYLQKENIIDESGMPKERFSAEFPKEGPSILRIQQVVRGDSAAYFCASSYIREGDGYTFGSGTRLTVV.

This clonotype was observed a handful of times. This sequence joins TRBV30 and TRBJ2-7; D is ambiguous. The CDR3 totals 13 residues. Trimming removed 0 bases at V and 2 bases at J, with 8 bases between. CDR1 and CDR2 (germline): GTSNPN, SVGIG (reference sequence). CDR3 DNA sequence: TGTGCCTGGAGTGTAAGTACGACCTACGAGCAGTACTTC. Translation gives CAWSVSTTYEQYF.

This clonotype was counted once. A much larger clone differs from this one at a single base, so this may be a read error. V usage is TRBV29-1 and J usage is TRBJ2-1, with unresolved D. CDR1 and CDR2 (germline): SQVTM, ANQGSEA. The CDR3 has 14 amino acids. The CDR3 sequence is CTVVKGPSYNEQFF. CDR3 sequence (DNA): TGCACCGTTGTCAAAGGGCCCTCCTACAATGAGCAGTTCTTC.

There are many counts of this clonotype. This sequence joins TRBV29-1 and TRBJ1-3; a possible D gene is TRBD1 (6 bases). Per germline, CDR1 SQVTM and CDR2 ANQGSEA. Trimming shortened V by 2 bases and J by 4 bases, and 9 bases separated the two germline ends. The CDR3 runs to 13 residues. CDR3: CSVELGGGNTIYF. The CDR3 region has the DNA TGCAGCGTTGAATTGGGGGGCGGAAACACCATATATTTT.

The chain links TRBV5-1 to TRBJ2-1; TRBD1 matches 10 bases. V was pared by 4 bases and J by 7 bases, with 8 bases of the junction left unmatched. From germline, CDR1 is SGHRS and CDR2 YFSETQ. CDR3 length: 15 amino acids. The CDR3 spells CASSLGTGDGNEQFF. CDR3 DNA sequence: TGCGCCAGCAGCCTCGGGACAGGGGATGGGAATGAGCAGTTCTTC.

This clonotype has ten or more counts. The chain couples TRBV15 to TRBJ2-1; D is perhaps TRBD2 (5 bases). V lost 1 base to trimming and J lost 1 base, with 5 bases between them. The germline V gene has CDR1 LNHNV and CDR2 YYDKDF (reference sequence). The CDR3 is 14 residues long. The CDR3 DNA follows: TGTGCCACCAGCAGAGCGGGGTCCTACAATGAGCAGTTCTTC. It codes for CATSRAGSYNEQFF.

This clonotype appeared many times. V usage is TRBV20-1 and J usage is TRBJ1-6, with D tentatively TRBD1 (5 bases). This CDR3 contains 16 residues. Trimming shortened V by 3 bases and J by 6 bases, and 18 bases separated the two germline ends. Germline V gene lookup returns CDR1 DFQATT and CDR2 SNEGSKA (reference sequence). CDR3 region: CSASAAGRVRNSPLHF. As DNA, the CDR3 is TGCAGTGCTAGTGCGGCAGGGCGGGTCCGTAATTCACCCCTCCACTTT.